This T cell receptor beta chain was documented in a study of cytomegalovirus exposure and HLA in healthy donors. With 60 Vbeta and 13 Jbeta primers, the PCR was carried out. Clones were sequenced by immunoSEQ multiplex PCR, and TCRdb holds only the in-frame ones, with some missing. The repertoire holds tens of thousands of clones, with approximately 75% as singletons. The study's findings and limits: Most of the TCR beta V segments (in an earlier analysis) were productive either about 90% or about 30% of the time. In a later analysis, the majority of CMV-associated beta chains seemingly showed HLA restriction. A later analysis found TCR association rates differed by HLA locus, highest for DRB1 and lowest for HLA-C. Researchers reported in a later analysis that a missense DCLRE1C variant was tied to TCR beta V- and J-gene trimming.

The V gene lost 5 bases and the J gene lost 0 bases, with 12 bases spanning the gap. From germline, CDR1 is MNHNY and CDR2 SVGAGI (reference sequence). This CDR3 comprises 15 residues. This clone was recorded a few times. Its antigen is unknown. The specimen was PBMCs. The chain has TRBV6-6 and TRBJ2-3; maybe TRBD2 (5 bases). The clonotype originates from a woman aged 40 to 49 in good health and CMV-seropositive. The CDR3 region is CASSDRGFSTDTQYF. The CDR3, as DNA: TGTGCCAGCAGTGACCGGGGATTTAGCACAGATACGCAGTATTTT.